The 19 T cell receptor beta chains given below trace back to one sample, sequenced in a study of human T cells and chemical hapten exposure. Time point given: patch test 3, about 24 weeks after DPC sensitization. Treatment noted: therapeutic diphenylcyclopropenone sensitization with weekly scalp DPC. Using its own MiXCR run on the RACE reads, TCRdb lists one record per CDR3 protein. This table has 150,000 to 200,000 distinct CDR3 sequences, about 27% appearing once. This material consisted of whole blood, taken in connection with sensitization to the hapten diphenylcyclopropenone (DPC). All receptors come from a woman between 18 and 29 years old with alopecia areata. Some clones in this sample may be carry-over from other donors' samples.

The chain couples TRBV7-9 to TRBJ2-5; perhaps TRBD2 as D (6 bases). Per germline, CDR1 SEHNR and CDR2 FQNEAQ (reference sequence). The CDR3 contains 15 residues. V gave up 5 bases and J gave up 2 bases, with 15 bases separating them. This CDR3 is CASSPGEVYQETQYF. The CDR3 coding sequence is TGTGCCAGCAGCCCCGGGGAGGTCTATCAAGAGACCCAGTACTTC. The full variable domain, completed using reference TRBV7-9 and TRBJ2-5, is DTGVSQNPRHKITKRGQNVTFRCDPISEHNRLYWYRQTLGQGPEFLTYFQNEAQLEKSRLLSDRFSAERPKGSFSTLEIQRTEQGDSAMYLCASSPGEVYQETQYFGPGTRLLVL.

This clonotype was observed a handful of times. V and J are TRBV7-9 and TRBJ2-1; no definite D call. This CDR3 is built from 15 residues. Germline CDR1 and CDR2: SEHNR and FQNEAQ (reference sequence). Deletions cut 1 base from V and 1 base from J, with 8 bases between. The CDR3 loop reads CASSLVKSSYNEQFF. The DNA for the CDR3 is TGTGCCAGCAGCTTAGTGAAGAGTTCCTACAATGAGCAGTTCTTC.

The V call is TRBV28, the J call TRBJ2-7; D not resolved. Germline CDR1 is MDHEN and CDR2 is SYDVKM. V lost 3 bases to trimming and J lost 0 bases, with 12 bases between them. This CDR3 has 15 amino acids. CDR3 sequence: CASSLAQSLSYEQYF. In DNA, the CDR3 is TGTGCCAGCAGTTTGGCGCAATCCCTCTCCTACGAGCAGTACTTC. Full variable domain (missing parts from reference TRBV28 and TRBJ2-7): DVKVTQSSRYLVKRTGEKVFLECVQDMDHENMFWYRQDPGLGLRLIYFSYDVKMKEKGDIPEGYSVSREKKERFSLILESASTNQTSMYLCASSLAQSLSYEQYFGPGTRLTVT.

This clonotype has only a few counts. This chain uses TRBV7-9 with TRBJ2-5; D is unresolved. Germline CDR1 is SEHNR and CDR2 is FQNEAQ (reference sequence). V dropped 5 bases and J dropped 7 bases, with 17 bases sitting between them. The CDR3 is made up of 14 amino acids. This CDR3 reads CASSPQASLGTQYF. In DNA form, the CDR3 reads TGTGCCAGCAGCCCGCAGGCGTCTCTAGGGACCCAGTACTTC.

The rearrangement links TRBV5-1 to TRBJ2-6, with 7 bases matching TRBD1. CDR3 length: 15 residues. The V segment lost 3 bases and the J segment 4 bases; nucleotides outside the gene matches: 4. Germline CDR1 SGHRS, CDR2 YFSETQ. The CDR3 DNA is TGCGCCAGCAGCTCCAGGGGGACCGGGGCCAACGTCCTGACTTTC. It yields the protein CASSSRGTGANVLTF.

This chain uses TRBV19 with TRBJ2-7; tentative D call: TRBD2 (7 bases). The V end was cut by 4 bases, the J end by 2 bases, with 15 bases between. In germline, CDR1 is LNHDA, CDR2 SQIVND (reference sequence). The CDR3 totals 15 residues. CDR3 in amino acids: CASSTVAGAPYEQYF. The CDR3 DNA is TGTGCCAGTAGTACGGTGGCGGGGGCCCCCTACGAGCAGTACTTC.

The sample holds a few counts of this clonotype. The J gene is TRBJ2-3, the V gene TRBV7-2, with D possibly being TRBD1 or TRBD2 (5 bases each). Germline values: CDR1 SGHTA, CDR2 FQGNSA. This CDR3 has 15 amino acids. Trimming stripped 5 bases from V and 5 bases from J, with 17 bases between. This CDR3 reads CASSPQGRNLDTQYF. The CDR3 DNA reads as TGTGCCAGCAGCCCCCAGGGACGGAACTTAGATACGCAGTATTTT.

This clonotype was found a few times. The rearrangement links TRBV30 to TRBJ2-6; D gene unclear. The ends were cut back, 4 bases at V and 0 bases at J, with 7 bases in the middle. The germline CDR1 and CDR2 sequences are GTSNPN and SVGIG (reference sequence). The CDR3 covers 14 residues. The CDR3 is CAWNKDSGANVLTF. In DNA, the CDR3 is TGTGCCTGGAATAAGGACTCTGGGGCCAACGTCCTGACTTTC.

The chain has TRBV10-3 and TRBJ2-1; 9 nucleotides line up with TRBD2. The CDR3 totals 15 residues. Germline loops: CDR1 ENHRY, CDR2 SYGVKD. Losses at the gene ends were 4 bases for V and 3 bases for J; bases not matched to a gene: 4. CDR3 sequence reads: CAISGSGSNYNEQFF. The CDR3 region has the DNA TGTGCCATCAGTGGTAGCGGGAGCAACTACAATGAGCAGTTCTTC.

This clonotype occurred many times. The chain joins TRBV9 to TRBJ2-7; D perhaps matches TRBD2 (6 bases). This CDR3 is 13 amino acids long. Trimming took 4 bases from V and 6 from J, leaving 14 bases between them. Germline V gene sequence: CDR1 SGDLS, CDR2 YYNGEE. CDR3 region: CASSSGLRPEQYF. DNA of the CDR3: TGTGCCAGCAGCTCGGGACTCCGTCCCGAGCAGTACTTC. Combining the CDR3 with reference TRBV9 and TRBJ2-7 gives the whole variable domain DSGVTQTPKHLITATGQRVTLRCSPRSGDLSVYWYQQSLDQGLQFLIQYYNGEERAKGNILERFSAQQFPDLHSELNLSSLELGDSALYFCASSSGLRPEQYFGPGTRLTVT.

The V gene is TRBV15, the J gene TRBJ2-7; unclear D gene. The V and J ends lost 0 bases and 3 bases respectively, with 6 bases between them. The CDR3 spans 13 residues. The germline CDR1 and CDR2 sequences are LNHNV and YYDKDF (reference sequence). In nucleotides, the CDR3 is TGTGCCACCAGCAGAGAGTCTTACTACGAGCAGTACTTC. Amino acid sequence: CATSRESYYEQYF.

The rearrangement uses TRBV6-1 and TRBJ2-7, with unresolved D. Trimming took off 3 bases at V and 3 bases at J, with 9 bases between the two ends. Germline lookup yields CDR1 MNHNS and CDR2 SASEGT. This CDR3 is 13 amino acids long. The CDR3 nucleotides read TGTGCCAGCAGTGATCGTCTGATCTACGAGCAGTACTTC. As protein: CASSDRLIYEQYF.

Many counts were recorded for this clonotype. V usage is TRBV27 and J usage is TRBJ1-2; no clear D. Germline V lookup: CDR1 MNHEY, CDR2 SMNVEV (reference sequence). The CDR3 sequence is 13 residues long. The germline V and J ends were trimmed by 5 bases and 2 bases, with 9 bases remaining between them. The CDR3 region is CASSPQRNYGYTF. For the CDR3, the DNA is TGTGCCAGCAGTCCGCAACGGAACTATGGCTACACCTTC.

The V call is TRBV4-1, the J call TRBJ2-7; perhaps D is TRBD1 or TRBD2 (5 bases each). The CDR3 loop spans 17 amino acids. Per germline, CDR1 MGHRA and CDR2 YSYEKL. Trimming cost V 4 bases and J 0 bases, with 19 bases left between them. The CDR3 region is CASSPQGTPRSSYEQYF. The CDR3 region has the DNA TGCGCCAGCAGCCCCCAAGGGACCCCCCGGAGCTCCTACGAGCAGTACTTC.

The sample holds a few counts of this clonotype. The CDR3 is CSARDLGASLTEAFF. As DNA, the CDR3 is TGCAGTGCTAGAGATCTCGGGGCCTCCTTAACTGAAGCTTTCTTT. The chain is built from TRBV20-1 and TRBJ1-1, with D tentatively TRBD1 (5 bases). CDR3 length: 15 amino acids. Trimming took off 0 bases at V and 5 bases at J, with 16 bases between the two ends. The germline gives CDR1 DFQATT, CDR2 SNEGSKA (reference sequence).

This rearrangement joins TRBV9 to TRBJ2-2; 9 bases are shared with TRBD1. V lost 7 bases and J lost 5; bases outside the gene matches: 6. Germline V gene lookup returns CDR1 SGDLS and CDR2 YYNGEE. This CDR3 comprises 14 residues. CDR3 in amino acids: CASQFGQGTGELFF. CDR3 nucleotide sequence: TGTGCCAGCCAGTTCGGACAGGGGACCGGGGAGCTGTTTTTT.

This clonotype was counted only a few times. The chain combines TRBV10-3 with TRBJ2-5, with 13 bases that match TRBD2. The germline gives CDR1 ENHRY, CDR2 SYGVKD. This CDR3 is 14 amino acids long. With V trimmed by 6 bases and J by 5 bases, 3 bases remained unmatched. The DNA of the CDR3 is TGTGCCATCAGGGGGACTAGCGGGAAGGAGACCCAGTACTTC. Its translation is CAIRGTSGKETQYF.

This clonotype has a handful of counts. The rearrangement uses TRBV6-1 and TRBJ1-1, with 9 bases identical to TRBD1. V gave up 4 bases and J gave up 7 bases; unmatched junction bases: 7. CDR3 length equals 14 residues. The germline V gene encodes CDR1 MNHNS and CDR2 SASEGT. CDR3 nucleotides: TGTGCCAGCAGTGTAGGGACAGGGCGGAATGAAGCTTTCTTT. Its translation is CASSVGTGRNEAFF.

A few counts support this clonotype. CDR3 in DNA: TGCAGTGCTCGGGCCGGACATCCCCAAGAGACCCAGTACTTC. Its translation: CSARAGHPQETQYF. V is TRBV20-1 and J is TRBJ2-5, with D possibly being TRBD1 (5 bases). This CDR3 contains 14 residues. V was cut by 5 bases and J by 1 base, with 14 bases left in between. From germline, CDR1 is DFQATT and CDR2 SNEGSKA (reference sequence).